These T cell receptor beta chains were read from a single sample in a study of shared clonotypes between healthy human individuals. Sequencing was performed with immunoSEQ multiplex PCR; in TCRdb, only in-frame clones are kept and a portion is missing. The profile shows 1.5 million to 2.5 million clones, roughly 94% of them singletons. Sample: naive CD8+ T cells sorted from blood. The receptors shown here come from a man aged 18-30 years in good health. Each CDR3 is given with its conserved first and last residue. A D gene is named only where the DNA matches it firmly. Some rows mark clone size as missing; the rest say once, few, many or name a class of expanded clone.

CDR3 protein: CASSEGGNQPQHF
CDR3 DNA: TGTGCCAGCAGTGAAGGAGGGAATCAGCCCCAGCATTTT
D gene: .
J gene: TRBJ1-5
clone size: .
V gene: TRBV2

CDR3 protein: CASSLGPNQEQYF
CDR3 DNA: TGCGCCAGCAGCCTGGGACCCAACCAGGAGCAGTACTTC
D gene: .
J gene: TRBJ2-7
clone size: .
V gene: TRBV4-1

CDR3 protein: CASSQRIDRNTEAFF
CDR3 DNA: TGTGCCAGCAGCCAACGAATCGACAGGAACACTGAAGCTTTCTTT
D gene: .
J gene: TRBJ1-1
clone size: few
V gene: TRBV13

CDR3 protein: CSAREVEKLFF
CDR3 DNA: TGCAGTGCTAGAGAGGTTGAAAAACTGTTTTTT
D gene: .
J gene: TRBJ1-4
clone size: .
V gene: TRBV20-1

CDR3 protein: CASSYSEGANGYTF
CDR3 DNA: TGTGCCAGCAGTTACTCGGAAGGGGCGAATGGCTACACCTTC
D gene: .
J gene: TRBJ1-2
clone size: .
V gene: TRBV6-5

CDR3 protein: CASSLGGDIATLHF
CDR3 DNA: TGTGCCAGCAGCTTAGGGGGGGACATCGCAACCCTCCACTTT
D gene: .
J gene: TRBJ1-6
clone size: .
V gene: TRBV7-9

CDR3 protein: CASSYSGVAGELFF
CDR3 DNA: TGTGCCAGCAGTTACTCGGGGGTCGCCGGGGAGCTGTTTTTT
D gene: .
J gene: TRBJ2-2
clone size: .
V gene: TRBV6-5

CDR3 protein: CASSGGPLYNEQFF
CDR3 DNA: TGTGCCAGCAGCGGGGGACCACTGTACAATGAGCAGTTCTTC
D gene: .
J gene: TRBJ2-1
clone size: .
V gene: TRBV7-8

CDR3 protein: CASSQAPGQGDYEQYF
CDR3 DNA: TGCGCCAGCAGCCAAGCCCCGGGACAGGGGGACTACGAGCAGTACTTC
D gene: TRBD1
J gene: TRBJ2-7
clone size: .
V gene: TRBV4-1

CDR3 protein: CASSQPGQGAGYGYTF
CDR3 DNA: TGTGCCAGCAGCCAACCGGGACAGGGGGCCGGCTATGGCTACACCTTC
D gene: TRBD1
J gene: TRBJ1-2
clone size: .
V gene: TRBV7-9

CDR3 protein: CASSYDPTGYGYTF
CDR3 DNA: TGTGCCAGCAGTTACGACCCAACAGGGTATGGCTACACCTTC
D gene: .
J gene: TRBJ1-2
clone size: .
V gene: TRBV6-5

CDR3 protein: CASSFSGSSYEQYF
CDR3 DNA: TGTGCCAGCAGCTTCAGTGGGAGCTCCTACGAGCAGTACTTC
D gene: .
J gene: TRBJ2-7
clone size: few
V gene: TRBV7-9

CDR3 protein: CASSLFPNSPLHF
CDR3 DNA: TGTGCCAGCAGTTTATTCCCGAATTCACCCCTCCACTTT
D gene: .
J gene: TRBJ1-6
clone size: .
V gene: TRBV28

CDR3 protein: CASSFIAGGKFYEQYF
CDR3 DNA: TGTGCCAGCAGCTTCATAGCGGGAGGGAAGTTCTACGAGCAGTACTTC
D gene: TRBD2
J gene: TRBJ2-7
clone size: .
V gene: TRBV5-6

CDR3 protein: CASSLTGSDTEAFF
CDR3 DNA: TGCGCCAGCAGCTTGACAGGGTCGGACACTGAAGCTTTCTTT
D gene: .
J gene: TRBJ1-1
clone size: .
V gene: TRBV5-1

CDR3 protein: CASSFFGGSNNEQFF
CDR3 DNA: TGTGCCAGCAGCTTTTTTGGCGGGTCGAACAATGAGCAGTTCTTC
D gene: .
J gene: TRBJ2-1
clone size: .
V gene: TRBV11-2

CDR3 protein: CASSFETEAFF
CDR3 DNA: TGTGCCAGCAGTTTTGAGACTGAAGCTTTCTTT
D gene: .
J gene: TRBJ1-1
clone size: .
V gene: TRBV28

CDR3 protein: CASIGGGWNEQFF
CDR3 DNA: TGTGCCAGCATCGGCGGGGGTTGGAATGAGCAGTTCTTC
D gene: TRBD2
J gene: TRBJ2-1
clone size: .
V gene: TRBV7-2

CDR3 protein: CAIAHVETGPHGYTF
CDR3 DNA: TGTGCCATCGCCCACGTGGAAACAGGCCCTCATGGCTACACCTTC
D gene: .
J gene: TRBJ1-2
clone size: .
V gene: TRBV5-4

CDR3 protein: CASSSNQAYFSYEQYF
CDR3 DNA: TGCGCCAGCAGCAGCAATCAGGCGTATTTCTCCTACGAGCAGTACTTC
D gene: .
J gene: TRBJ2-7
clone size: .
V gene: TRBV5-1

CDR3 protein: CASSKAQGADTEAFF
CDR3 DNA: TGTGCCAGCAGCAAGGCCCAGGGGGCGGACACTGAAGCTTTCTTT
D gene: TRBD1
J gene: TRBJ1-1
clone size: once
V gene: TRBV7-9

CDR3 protein: CAISELQGLNTEAFF
CDR3 DNA: TGTGCCATCAGTGAGTTACAGGGGCTGAACACTGAAGCTTTCTTT
D gene: TRBD1
J gene: TRBJ1-1
clone size: .
V gene: TRBV10-3

CDR3 protein: CASKKEGNIQYF
CDR3 DNA: TGTGCCAGTAAAAAGGAGGGGAACATTCAGTACTTC
D gene: .
J gene: TRBJ2-4
clone size: .
V gene: TRBV19

CDR3 protein: CASSLLQNEQFF
CDR3 DNA: TGTGCCAGCAGCTTATTGCAAAATGAGCAGTTCTTC
D gene: .
J gene: TRBJ2-1
clone size: .
V gene: TRBV5-6

CDR3 protein: CASSPGTVAMEQYF
CDR3 DNA: TGCGCCAGCAGCCCCGGGACAGTGGCTATGGAGCAGTACTTC
D gene: TRBD1
J gene: TRBJ2-7
clone size: .
V gene: TRBV4-1

CDR3 protein: CASSLIGTNTGELFF
CDR3 DNA: TGTGCCAGCAGCTTAATAGGGACGAACACCGGGGAGCTGTTTTTT
D gene: .
J gene: TRBJ2-2
clone size: .
V gene: TRBV7-9

CDR3 protein: CASSAQAGEGETQYF
CDR3 DNA: TGTGCCAGCAGCGCCCAAGCAGGGGAGGGAGAGACCCAGTACTTC
D gene: .
J gene: TRBJ2-5
clone size: .
V gene: TRBV9

CDR3 protein: CASSQVRGGYTF
CDR3 DNA: TGCGCCAGCAGCCAAGTTAGAGGGGGCTACACCTTC
D gene: .
J gene: TRBJ1-2
clone size: .
V gene: TRBV4-1

CDR3 protein: CASSVVSGRVETQYF
CDR3 DNA: TGTGCCAGCAGCGTAGTTAGCGGGAGGGTAGAGACCCAGTACTTC
D gene: TRBD2
J gene: TRBJ2-5
clone size: .
V gene: TRBV9

CDR3 protein: CASSLEDANTEAFF
CDR3 DNA: TGTGCCAGCAGCTTAGAAGATGCGAACACTGAAGCTTTCTTT
D gene: .
J gene: TRBJ1-1
clone size: .
V gene: TRBV13

CDR3 protein: CASSFGPGPSGEQYF
CDR3 DNA: TGTGCCAGCAGTTTTGGGCCAGGACCATCGGGCGAGCAGTACTTC
D gene: .
J gene: TRBJ2-7
clone size: .
V gene: TRBV28

CDR3 protein: CSARDSVAIEQYF
CDR3 DNA: TGCAGCGCCCGGGACAGCGTCGCAATAGAGCAGTACTTC
D gene: TRBD1
J gene: TRBJ2-7
clone size: .
V gene: TRBV29-1

CDR3 protein: CASSPGPIMEQFF
CDR3 DNA: TGTGCCAGCAGTCCGGGACCCATAATGGAGCAGTTCTTC
D gene: .
J gene: TRBJ2-1
clone size: .
V gene: TRBV6-5

CDR3 protein: CSALGGQFHINEQFF
CDR3 DNA: TGCAGCGCTCTCGGGGGGCAATTTCATATTAATGAGCAGTTCTTC
D gene: .
J gene: TRBJ2-1
clone size: .
V gene: TRBV29-1

CDR3 protein: CASSFFVETGKETQYF
CDR3 DNA: TGTGCCAGCAGCTTCTTTGTTGAGACAGGGAAGGAGACCCAGTACTTC
D gene: TRBD1
J gene: TRBJ2-5
clone size: .
V gene: TRBV5-6

CDR3 protein: CASSYFATGKTGELFF
CDR3 DNA: TGTGCCAGCAGTTACTTTGCGACAGGGAAGACCGGGGAGCTGTTTTTT
D gene: TRBD1
J gene: TRBJ2-2
clone size: .
V gene: TRBV6-5

CDR3 protein: CASSVTGENEQYF
CDR3 DNA: TGTGCCAGCAGCGTTACAGGGGAAAACGAGCAGTACTTC
D gene: TRBD1
J gene: TRBJ2-7
clone size: .
V gene: TRBV5-4

CDR3 protein: CASSHATSGNYEQYF
CDR3 DNA: TGCGCCAGCAGCCACGCGACTAGCGGGAACTACGAGCAGTACTTC
D gene: TRBD2
J gene: TRBJ2-7
clone size: .
V gene: TRBV4-3

CDR3 protein: CASSVGLAVSYNEQFF
CDR3 DNA: TGTGCCAGCAGTGTGGGACTAGCGGTCTCTTACAATGAGCAGTTCTTC
D gene: TRBD2
J gene: TRBJ2-1
clone size: .
V gene: TRBV6-1

CDR3 protein: CASSQSGTGGTEQYF
CDR3 DNA: TGCGCCAGCAGCCAATCCGGGACAGGGGGCACCGAGCAGTACTTC
D gene: TRBD1
J gene: TRBJ2-7
clone size: .
V gene: TRBV4-1

CDR3 protein: CASSLYATNEKLFF
CDR3 DNA: TGTGCCAGCAGCTTGTACGCAACTAATGAAAAACTGTTTTTT
D gene: .
J gene: TRBJ1-4
clone size: .
V gene: TRBV5-5

CDR3 protein: CASSQDQRNEKLFF
CDR3 DNA: TGCGCCAGCAGCCAAGATCAAAGAAATGAAAAACTGTTTTTT
D gene: .
J gene: TRBJ1-4
clone size: .
V gene: TRBV4-1

CDR3 protein: CASSLRGATGELFF
CDR3 DNA: TGTGCCAGCAGTCTCCGGGGGGCAACCGGGGAGCTGTTTTTT
D gene: .
J gene: TRBJ2-2
clone size: once
V gene: TRBV28

CDR3 protein: CASSVSGELQETQYF
CDR3 DNA: TGTGCCAGCAGCGTCTCCGGGGAGCTGCAAGAGACCCAGTACTTC
D gene: .
J gene: TRBJ2-5
clone size: .
V gene: TRBV11-2

CDR3 protein: CASSLVGQGAYEQYF
CDR3 DNA: TGTGCCAGCAGCTTAGTCGGGCAGGGGGCCTACGAGCAGTACTTC
D gene: TRBD1
J gene: TRBJ2-7
clone size: .
V gene: TRBV7-9

CDR3 protein: CASSGTSGANYEQYF
CDR3 DNA: TGTGCCAGCAGCGGTACTAGCGGGGCGAATTACGAGCAGTACTTC
D gene: TRBD2
J gene: TRBJ2-7
clone size: .
V gene: TRBV13

CDR3 protein: CASSSKDRDGNQPQHF
CDR3 DNA: TGTGCCAGCAGCTCCAAGGACAGGGATGGCAATCAGCCCCAGCATTTT
D gene: TRBD1
J gene: TRBJ1-5
clone size: .
V gene: TRBV5-6

CDR3 protein: CASSSTVDYTEAFF
CDR3 DNA: TGTGCCAGCAGCTCTACAGTCGATTACACTGAAGCTTTCTTT
D gene: .
J gene: TRBJ1-1
clone size: .
V gene: TRBV7-9

CDR3 protein: CASSILAGLENEQFF
CDR3 DNA: TGTGCCAGTAGTATACTAGCGGGATTGGAAAATGAGCAGTTCTTC
D gene: TRBD2
J gene: TRBJ2-1
clone size: .
V gene: TRBV19

CDR3 protein: CASSPGRASTDTQYF
CDR3 DNA: TGCGCCAGCAGCCCCGGGCGGGCTAGCACAGATACGCAGTATTTT
D gene: .
J gene: TRBJ2-3
clone size: once
V gene: TRBV4-1

CDR3 protein: CASTPGDLAGGPLPNEQFF
CDR3 DNA: TGCGCCAGCACCCCGGGGGACTTAGCGGGGGGCCCCCTACCTAATGAGCAGTTCTTC
D gene: TRBD2
J gene: TRBJ2-1
clone size: .
V gene: TRBV10-1

CDR3 protein: CAWSEAGTDYGYTF
CDR3 DNA: TGTGCCTGGAGTGAGGCTGGGACGGACTATGGCTACACCTTC
D gene: .
J gene: TRBJ1-2
clone size: .
V gene: TRBV30

CDR3 protein: CASSPSGDSYEQYF
CDR3 DNA: TGTGCCAGCAGCCCTAGCGGGGATTCCTACGAGCAGTACTTC
D gene: TRBD2
J gene: TRBJ2-7
clone size: once
V gene: TRBV27

CDR3 protein: CASSFIGGSGTEAFF
CDR3 DNA: TGTGCCAGCAGCTTCATAGGGGGGAGCGGGACTGAAGCTTTCTTT
D gene: .
J gene: TRBJ1-1
clone size: .
V gene: TRBV7-8